This T cell receptor (beta chain) was recovered during a study of OX40 agonist ivuxolimab in advanced cancers. On the study more broadly: Earlier treatment with anti-PD-1, anti-PD-L1 or anti-CTLA-4 was permitted, and over 35% had received some.

The study, taken as a whole, reports: Specificity for antigen went undetermined in the expanded peripheral T cells. Clonal expansion from baseline to week 6 occurred in both CD4+ and CD8+ T cells. CD8+ T cells (on average) carried more expanded clones than CD4+ T cells.

As regards this clone: The antigen remains unidentified.

The J segment lost 4 bases and the V segment lost 10 bases, leaving 11 bases of the junction unmatched. The germline V gene encodes CDR1 LNHDA and CDR2 SQIVND (reference sequence). The CDR3 length is 15 residues. The protocol was immunoSEQ multiplex PCR, while the TCRdb copy is restricted to in-frame clones and leaves out a portion. The data contain around 73,000 clones, 85% to 90% of them singletons. The material was CD4+ or CD8+ T cells sorted from blood, obtained in a trial of the OX40 agonist ivuxolimab. This sequence was found in an adult with an advanced solid tumor such as melanoma, head and neck, liver or kidney cancer. V is TRBV19 and J is TRBJ2-2; 8 bases agree with TRBD2. CDR3 sequence (DNA): TGTGCCACCACGTCCCACGCGGGAGGCACCGGGGAGCTGTTTTTT. Protein: CATTSHAGGTGELFF.